This entry is about one T cell receptor (beta chain). Libraries were prepared by immunoSEQ multiplex PCR; TCRdb keeps only in-frame clonotypes and omits some of them. The sample yields about 67,000 clones, nearly 80% seen once. Per germline, CDR1 MGHRA and CDR2 YSYEKL. The CDR3 loop spans 13 amino acids. Trimming removed 5 bases at V and 4 bases at J, with 12 bases between. The data derive from a study of blood T cell repertoires in COVID-19. This chain connects TRBV4-1 to TRBJ2-7; no reliable D call. The receptor's source is a woman aged 60-70 years with acute or convalescent COVID-19. The sample consisted of peripheral blood. CDR3 region: CASSLRRGYEQYF. The CDR3 DNA sequence: TGCGCCAGCAGCTTACGTCGCGGTTACGAGCAGTACTTC.